Presented here are 22 T cell receptor beta chains from one specimen sequenced in a study of spatial heterogeneity in lung cancer. TCRdb re-analysed the 5' RACE reads in MiXCR, keeping a single row per CDR3 protein. The sample carries tens of thousands of distinct CDR3 sequences, just under 7% recorded once. The time point: sample taken at primary tumor resection. Unsorted tumor, nontumor lung tissue or cryopreserved PBMC supplied the whole RNA. The sequences come from PBMCs, collected at surgery. The source of these receptors is a male donor with early-stage non-small cell lung cancer.

The table lists this clonotype with many counts. CDR3 protein: CSVEDGGQFNQPQHF. CDR3 bases: TGCAGCGTTGAAGATGGGGGGCAGTTCAATCAGCCCCAGCATTTT. V gene TRBV29-1 combines with J gene TRBJ1-5; a possible D gene is TRBD1 (6 bases). This CDR3 region has 15 residues. Trimming removed 0 bases from V and 3 bases from J, with 12 bases in between. Per the germline V gene, CDR1 is SQVTM and CDR2 is ANQGSEA. Full variable domain (remainder filled in from reference TRBV29-1 and TRBJ1-5): SAVISQKPSRDICQRGTSLTIQCQVDSQVTMMFWYRQQPGQSLTLIATANQGSEATYESGFVIDKFPISRPNLTFSTLTVSNMSPEDSSIYLCSVEDGGQFNQPQHFGDGTRLSIL.

This clonotype was seen only a few times. V and J are TRBV10-2 and TRBJ2-7; D assignment may be TRBD1 or TRBD2 (5 bases each). CDR3 size: 14 residues. Germline V lookup: CDR1 WSHSY, CDR2 SAAADI. V was trimmed by 2 bases and J by 2 bases, leaving 10 bases between them. CDR3 protein: CASSEAGRAYEQYV. The CDR3 DNA reads TGCGCCAGCAGTGAGGCAGGGAGAGCCTACGAGCAGTACGTC.

This clonotype was detected ten times or more. The chain couples TRBV4-1 to TRBJ2-1, with TRBD2 matching 11 bases. This CDR3 has 17 residues. Germline loops: CDR1 MGHRA, CDR2 YSYEKL. V lost 4 bases and J lost 1; bases outside the gene matches: 6. The chain's CDR3 is CASSRILAGGSYNEQFF. The CDR3 region has the DNA TGCGCCAGCAGCCGGATTCTAGCGGGAGGTTCCTACAATGAGCAGTTCTTC.

This clonotype came up a few times. The rearrangement joins TRBV5-1 to TRBJ1-1; D is unclear. The germline CDR1 and CDR2 sequences are SGHRS and YFSETQ. The V and J ends lost 4 bases and 1 base respectively, with 11 bases between them. This CDR3 has 14 amino acids. In DNA, the CDR3 is TGCGCCAGCAGCCCCGCCGCAGCGAACACTGAAGCTTTCTTT. Amino acid sequence: CASSPAAANTEAFF.

This clonotype was counted once. This chain uses TRBV28 with TRBJ2-1; D may be TRBD1 or TRBD2 (5 bases each). Trimming stripped 6 bases from V and 4 bases from J, with 16 bases between. The CDR3 sequence is 15 residues long. Germline V lookup: CDR1 MDHEN, CDR2 SYDVKM. DNA of the CDR3: TGTGCCAGCAGCGCCGGGACGCAAGAATACAATGAGCAGTTCTTC. As protein: CASSAGTQEYNEQFF.

In this sample, this clonotype turned up many times. The chain carries TRBV6-6 and TRBJ2-1, with 13 bases lining up with TRBD2. Germline lookup yields CDR1 MNHNY and CDR2 SVGAGI (reference sequence). This CDR3 has 17 amino acids. V shed 0 bases, J shed 3 bases, and the junction held 2 bases outside the gene matches. In nucleotides, the CDR3 is TGTGCCAGCAGTTACTCGGGACTAGCGGGAATCTACAATGAGCAGTTCTTC. This encodes CASSYSGLAGIYNEQFF.

The chain joins TRBV6-6 to TRBJ1-6; 8 positions agree with TRBD1. CDR1 and CDR2 (germline): MNHNY, SVGAGI (reference sequence). The CDR3 sequence is 15 residues long. J was trimmed by 7 bases and V by 5 bases; bases with no gene match: 7. Here the CDR3 reads CASSDMTGANSPLHF. The DNA of the CDR3 is TGTGCCAGCAGTGATATGACAGGGGCCAATTCACCCCTCCACTTT.

By sample share, this clonotype is large (0.1 to 1%). The V call is TRBV7-3, the J call TRBJ2-2; tentative D call: TRBD1 (5 bases). The CDR3 length is 14 residues. Trimming removed 2 bases from V and 3 bases from J, with 7 bases in between. Germline V lookup: CDR1 SGHTA, CDR2 FQGTGA. The CDR3 loop is CASSLDSYTGELFF. In nucleotides, the CDR3 is TGTGCCAGCAGCTTAGACAGTTACACCGGGGAGCTGTTTTTT.

Ten or more counts support this clonotype. The chain has TRBV27 and TRBJ2-3; TRBD1 agrees at 8 bases. V was clipped by 6 bases and J by 8 bases; unmatched bases: 16. Germline CDR1 and CDR2: MNHEY and SMNVEV (reference sequence). This CDR3 contains 16 residues. CDR3 region: CASSFRTGPGWGTQYF. CDR3 sequence (DNA): TGTGCCAGCAGCTTCCGGACAGGGCCTGGTTGGGGTACGCAGTATTTT.

This clonotype was observed at least ten times. CDR3 region: CASAGLPNEKLFF. Here the CDR3 DNA reads TGCGCCAGCGCGGGACTTCCTAATGAAAAACTGTTTTTT. V and J are TRBV4-1 and TRBJ1-4; perhaps TRBD1 as D (5 bases). The CDR3 is made up of 13 amino acids. The V end was cut by 8 bases, the J end by 3 bases, with 10 bases between. The germline V gene has CDR1 MGHRA and CDR2 YSYEKL.

The table lists this clonotype with many counts. The V call is TRBV11-1, the J call TRBJ2-5; TRBD2 is a possible D gene (5 bases). The V end was cut by 6 bases, the J end by 3 bases, with 11 bases between. This CDR3 has 13 residues. Germline V gene sequence: CDR1 SGHAT, CDR2 FQDESV (reference sequence). The CDR3 DNA reads as TGTGCCAGCAGTCGGGGTAGGGAAGAGACCCAGTACTTC. It yields the protein CASSRGREETQYF.

Ten or more counts support this clonotype. V gene TRBV7-2 combines with J gene TRBJ2-3; 15 bases map to TRBD2. CDR1 and CDR2 from the germline V gene are SGHTA and FQGNSA. This CDR3 has 17 residues. The trim removed 4 bases at V and 3 bases at J, leaving 5 bases unmatched. CDR3 sequence reads: CASSSGLAGGNTDTQYF. Written as DNA, the CDR3 is TGTGCCAGCAGCTCTGGACTAGCGGGGGGGAATACAGATACGCAGTATTTT.

In its sample, this clonotype was seen many times. The chain uses TRBV11-2 and TRBJ2-4, with TRBD1 as a possible D gene (5 bases). Germline V gene lookup returns CDR1 SGHAT and CDR2 FQNNGV. The CDR3 runs to 16 residues. Deletions cut 2 bases from V and 8 bases from J, with 19 bases between. CDR3 in amino acids: CASSLSSGRGLDIQYF. CDR3 nucleotides: TGTGCCAGCAGCTTAAGCTCAGGAAGGGGTTTGGACATTCAGTACTTC.

This clonotype was detected ten times or more. The chain is built from TRBV20-1 and TRBJ1-1; no definite D call. The CDR3 has 13 amino acids. The germline V and J ends were trimmed by 3 bases and 0 bases, with 8 bases remaining between them. Germline CDR1 is DFQATT and CDR2 is SNEGSKA (reference sequence). CDR3 residues: CSASVGLNTEAFF. Here the CDR3 DNA reads TGCAGTGCTAGCGTAGGGTTGAACACTGAAGCTTTCTTT.

This clonotype was picked up a small number of times. The rearrangement uses TRBV4-1 and TRBJ2-7; 10 bases are a match to TRBD2. V dropped 4 bases and J dropped 0; count of bases not matched to a gene: 6. Per the germline V gene, CDR1 is MGHRA and CDR2 is YSYEKL. CDR3 length: 16 residues. CDR3 sequence: CASSREREGSSYEQYF. CDR3 DNA: TGCGCCAGCAGCCGGGAGCGGGAGGGGAGCTCCTACGAGCAGTACTTC.

In its sample, this clonotype was seen many times. This chain links TRBV6-5 with TRBJ1-1; D gene unclear. Germline values: CDR1 MNHEY, CDR2 SVGAGI. Trimming took off 5 bases at V and 10 bases at J, with 17 bases between the two ends. The CDR3 covers 13 residues. This chain's CDR3 is CASSQGLNGGAFF. DNA of the CDR3: TGTGCCAGCAGTCAAGGACTTAACGGCGGAGCTTTCTTT.

The V gene is TRBV20-1, the J gene TRBJ2-3; tentatively, D is TRBD2 (7 bases). This CDR3 has 16 residues. V lost 2 bases and J lost 2, with 17 bases in between. Germline-derived CDR1 and CDR2 are DFQATT and SNEGSKA (reference sequence). DNA for the CDR3: TGCAGTGCTAGAAACCCGGGAGGACAGCTCACAGATACGCAGTATTTT. Amino acids: CSARNPGGQLTDTQYF.

As to this clonotype: One end of the junction fails to match germline, which may point to a read error. The chain links TRBV5-1 to TRBJ2-3, with 13 positions matching TRBD2. CDR3 length: 18 amino acids. The germline gives CDR1 SGHRS, CDR2 YFSETQ. The CDR3 bases are TGCGCCAGCAGCTTGGATTCCTCACTAGCGGGAGGGCCGGATATGCAGTATTTT. Amino acids: CASSLDSSLAGGPDMQYF.

This clonotype showed up many times. The chain employs TRBV4-2 and TRBJ2-3; TRBD2 agrees at 12 bases. With 1 base clipped from V and 1 base from J, the junction kept 0 bases outside the gene matches. Germline V gene lookup returns CDR1 LGHNA and CDR2 YNFKEQ. CDR3 length: 16 amino acids. This CDR3 reads CASSQGLAGGTDTQYF. DNA for the CDR3: TGTGCCAGCAGCCAAGGACTAGCGGGGGGCACAGATACGCAGTATTTT.

This clonotype was counted ten times or more. The rearrangement links TRBV28 to TRBJ2-3, with a tentative D call TRBD1 (5 bases). Germline CDR1 is MDHEN and CDR2 is SYDVKM. The V end lost 6 bases, the J end lost 2 bases, and 9 bases lay between the germline ends. The CDR3 is made up of 13 amino acids. The CDR3 region has the DNA TGTGCCAGCAGGGACAAGAACACAGATACGCAGTATTTT. Encoded protein: CASRDKNTDTQYF.

This clonotype was picked up many times. The CDR3 sequence is CSARAGTGRDTQYF. CDR3 bases: TGCAGTGCTAGAGCCGGGACAGGGAGAGATACGCAGTATTTT. The chain couples TRBV20-1 to TRBJ2-3; 9 nucleotides match TRBD1. The CDR3 is 14 amino acids. J lost 5 bases, V lost 1 base, and 4 bases had no gene match. Germline CDR1 and CDR2: DFQATT and SNEGSKA (reference sequence).

For this clonotype: Given a much more abundant clone one base away, this may be a read error. V usage is TRBV7-8 and J usage is TRBJ1-2, with D perhaps matching TRBD1 (6 bases). The CDR3 loop spans 17 amino acids. V lost 5 bases, J lost 2 bases, and 21 bases lay in between. CDR1 and CDR2 from the germline V gene are SGHVS and FQNEAQ. Here the CDR3 reads CASSVSSDRMGNYGYTF. Here the CDR3 DNA reads TGTGCCAGCAGCGTTTCCTCCGACAGGATGGGAAACTATGGCTACACCTTC.